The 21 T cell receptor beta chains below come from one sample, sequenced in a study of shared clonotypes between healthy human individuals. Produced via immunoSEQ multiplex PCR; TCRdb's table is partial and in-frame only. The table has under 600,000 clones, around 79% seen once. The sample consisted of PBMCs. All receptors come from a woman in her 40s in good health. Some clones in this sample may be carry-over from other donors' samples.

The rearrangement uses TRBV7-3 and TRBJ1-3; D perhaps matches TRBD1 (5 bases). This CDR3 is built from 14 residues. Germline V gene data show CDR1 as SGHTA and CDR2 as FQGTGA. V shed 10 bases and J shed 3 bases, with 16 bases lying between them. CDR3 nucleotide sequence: TGTGCCACAATTCAGGGTGTGATTGGAAACACCATATATTTT. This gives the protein CATIQGVIGNTIYF. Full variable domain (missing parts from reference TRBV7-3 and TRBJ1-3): GAGVSQTPSNKVTEKGKYVELRCDPISGHTALYWYRQSLGQGPEFLIYFQGTGAADDSGLPNDRFFAVRPEGSVSTLKIQRTERGDSAVYLCATIQGVIGNTIYFGEGSWLTVV.

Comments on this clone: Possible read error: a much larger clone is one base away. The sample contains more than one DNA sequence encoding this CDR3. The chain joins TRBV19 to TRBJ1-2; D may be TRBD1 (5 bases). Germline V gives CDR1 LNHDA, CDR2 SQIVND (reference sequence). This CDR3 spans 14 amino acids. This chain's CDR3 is CASSPQGRNYGYTF. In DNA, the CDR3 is TGTGCCAGTAGTCCGCAGGGCCGCAACTACGGCTACACCTTC.

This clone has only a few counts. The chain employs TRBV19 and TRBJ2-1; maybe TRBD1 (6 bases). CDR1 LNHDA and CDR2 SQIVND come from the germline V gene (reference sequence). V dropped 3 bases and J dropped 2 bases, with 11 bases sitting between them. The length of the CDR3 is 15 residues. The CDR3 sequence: CASSMGAETYNEQFF. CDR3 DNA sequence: TGTGCCAGTAGTATGGGGGCGGAGACCTACAATGAGCAGTTCTTC.

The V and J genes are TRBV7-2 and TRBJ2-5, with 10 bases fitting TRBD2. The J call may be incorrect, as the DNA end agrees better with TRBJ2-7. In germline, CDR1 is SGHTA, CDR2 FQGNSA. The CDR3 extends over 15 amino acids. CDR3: CASSTGLAANYEQYF. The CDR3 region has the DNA TGTGCCAGCAGCACCGGACTAGCGGCGAACTACGAGCAGTACTTC.

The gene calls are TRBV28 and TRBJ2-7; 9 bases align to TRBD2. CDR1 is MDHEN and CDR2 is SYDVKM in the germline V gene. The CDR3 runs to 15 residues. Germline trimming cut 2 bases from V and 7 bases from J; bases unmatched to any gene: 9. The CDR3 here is CASSLRPSGRREQYF. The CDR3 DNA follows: TGTGCCAGCAGTTTAAGACCCAGCGGGAGGCGGGAGCAGTACTTC. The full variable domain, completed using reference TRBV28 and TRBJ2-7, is DVKVTQSSRYLVKRTGEKVFLECVQDMDHENMFWYRQDPGLGLRLIYFSYDVKMKEKGDIPEGYSVSREKKERFSLILESASTNQTSMYLCASSLRPSGRREQYFGPGTRLTVT.

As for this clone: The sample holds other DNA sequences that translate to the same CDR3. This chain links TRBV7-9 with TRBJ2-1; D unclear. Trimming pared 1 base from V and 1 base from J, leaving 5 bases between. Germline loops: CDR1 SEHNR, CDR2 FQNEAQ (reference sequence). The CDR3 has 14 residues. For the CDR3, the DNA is TGTGCCAGCAGCTTAGATCGGTCCTACAATGAGCAGTTCTTC. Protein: CASSLDRSYNEQFF.

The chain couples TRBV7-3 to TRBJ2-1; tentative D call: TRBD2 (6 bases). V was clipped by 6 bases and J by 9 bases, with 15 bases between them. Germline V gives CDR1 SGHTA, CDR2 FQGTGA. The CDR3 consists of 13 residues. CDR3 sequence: CASRRSLGGEQFF. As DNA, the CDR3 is TGTGCCAGCAGGCGGTCGTTGGGGGGTGAGCAGTTCTTC.

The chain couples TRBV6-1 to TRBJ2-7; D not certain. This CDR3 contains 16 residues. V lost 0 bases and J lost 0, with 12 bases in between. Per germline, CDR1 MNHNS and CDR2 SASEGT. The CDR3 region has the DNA TGTGCCAGCAGTGAAGCGTTCATTGACAACTCCTACGAGCAGTACTTC. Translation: CASSEAFIDNSYEQYF.

The CDR3 sequence is CASSETGTGGYTF. DNA of the CDR3: TGCGCCAGCAGCGAAACCGGGACAGGTGGCTACACCTTC. V usage is TRBV10-1 and J usage is TRBJ1-2, with TRBD1 identical over 8 bases. The CDR3 has 13 residues. The V segment lost 6 bases and the J segment 7 bases; nucleotides outside the gene matches: 7. The V gene's germline CDR1 is WNHNN and CDR2 SYGVQD (reference sequence).

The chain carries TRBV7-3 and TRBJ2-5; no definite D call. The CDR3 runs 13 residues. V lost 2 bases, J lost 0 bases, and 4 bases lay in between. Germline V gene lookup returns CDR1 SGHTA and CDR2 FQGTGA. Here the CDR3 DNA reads TGTGCCAGCAGCTTACGGAACCAAGAGACCCAGTACTTC. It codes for CASSLRNQETQYF.

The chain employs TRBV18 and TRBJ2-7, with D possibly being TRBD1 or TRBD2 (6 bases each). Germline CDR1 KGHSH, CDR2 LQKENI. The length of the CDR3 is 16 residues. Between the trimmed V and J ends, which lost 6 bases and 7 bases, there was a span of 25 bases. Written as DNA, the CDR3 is TGTGCCAGCTCTCCCGCTGGGGGGCCCCCCTCCGGGGAGCAGTACTTC. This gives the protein CASSPAGGPPSGEQYF.

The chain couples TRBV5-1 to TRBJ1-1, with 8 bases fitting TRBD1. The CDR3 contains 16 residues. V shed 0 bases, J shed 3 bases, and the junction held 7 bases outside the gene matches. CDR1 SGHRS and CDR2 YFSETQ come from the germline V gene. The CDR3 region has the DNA TGCGCCAGCAGCTTGGGCAGGGGGCGTGGGTACACTGAAGCTTTCTTT. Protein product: CASSLGRGRGYTEAFF. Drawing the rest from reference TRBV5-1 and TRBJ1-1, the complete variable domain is KAGVTQTPRYLIKTRGQQVTLSCSPISGHRSVSWYQQTPGQGLQFLFEYFSETQRNKGNFPGRFSGRQFSNSRSEMNVSTLELGDSALYLCASSLGRGRGYTEAFFGQGTRLTVV.

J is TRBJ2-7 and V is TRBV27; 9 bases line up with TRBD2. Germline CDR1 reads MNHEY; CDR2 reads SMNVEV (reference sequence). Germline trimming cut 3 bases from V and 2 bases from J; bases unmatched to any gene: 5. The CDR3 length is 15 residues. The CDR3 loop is CASSFLTSGPYEQYF. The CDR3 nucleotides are TGTGCCAGCAGTTTCCTAACTAGCGGGCCCTACGAGCAGTACTTC.

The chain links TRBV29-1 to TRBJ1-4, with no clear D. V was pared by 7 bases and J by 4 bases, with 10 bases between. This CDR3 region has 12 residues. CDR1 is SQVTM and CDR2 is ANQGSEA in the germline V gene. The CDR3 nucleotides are TGCAGCGCGGGCAGTGGTAATGAAAAACTGTTTTTT. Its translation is CSAGSGNEKLFF. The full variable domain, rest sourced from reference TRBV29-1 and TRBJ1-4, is SAVISQKPSRDICQRGTSLTIQCQVDSQVTMMFWYRQQPGQSLTLIATANQGSEATYESGFVIDKFPISRPNLTFSTLTVSNMSPEDSSIYLCSAGSGNEKLFFGSGTQLSVL.

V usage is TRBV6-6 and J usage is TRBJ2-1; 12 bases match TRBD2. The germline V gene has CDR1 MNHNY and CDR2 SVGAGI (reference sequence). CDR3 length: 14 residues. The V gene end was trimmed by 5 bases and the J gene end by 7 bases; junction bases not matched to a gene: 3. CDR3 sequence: CASSLAGGWNEQFF. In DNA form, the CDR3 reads TGTGCCAGCAGTCTAGCGGGAGGGTGGAATGAGCAGTTCTTC.

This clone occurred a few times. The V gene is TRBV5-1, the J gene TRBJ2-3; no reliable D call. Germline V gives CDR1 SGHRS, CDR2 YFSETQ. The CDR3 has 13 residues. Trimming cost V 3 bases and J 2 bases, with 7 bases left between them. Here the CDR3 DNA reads TGCGCCAGCAGCTCCGACTTCACAGATACGCAGTATTTT. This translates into CASSSDFTDTQYF.

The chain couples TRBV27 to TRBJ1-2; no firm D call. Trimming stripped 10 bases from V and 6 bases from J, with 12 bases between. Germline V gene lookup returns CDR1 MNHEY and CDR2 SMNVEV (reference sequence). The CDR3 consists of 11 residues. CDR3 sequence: CATLGGDGYTF. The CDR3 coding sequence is TGTGCCACCCTGGGTGGTGATGGCTACACCTTC.

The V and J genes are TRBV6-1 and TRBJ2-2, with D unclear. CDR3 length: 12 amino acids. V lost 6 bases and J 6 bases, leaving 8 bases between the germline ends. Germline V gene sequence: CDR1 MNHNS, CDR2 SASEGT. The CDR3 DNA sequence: TGTGCCAGCAGGAGACGGGCCGGGGAGCTGTTTTTT. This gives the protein CASRRRAGELFF.

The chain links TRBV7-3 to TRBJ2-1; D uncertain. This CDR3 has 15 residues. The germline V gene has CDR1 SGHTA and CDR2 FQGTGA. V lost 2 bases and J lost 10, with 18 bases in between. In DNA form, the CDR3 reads TGTGCCAGCAGCTTAGATGGCGGCCCCCGAAGAGAGCAGTTCTTC. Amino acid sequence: CASSLDGGPRREQFF.

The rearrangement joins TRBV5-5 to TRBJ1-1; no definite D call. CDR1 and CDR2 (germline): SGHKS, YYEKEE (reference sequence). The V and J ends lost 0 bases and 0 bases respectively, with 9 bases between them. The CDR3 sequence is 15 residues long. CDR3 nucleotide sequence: TGTGCCAGCAGCTTGGATGCCTTTATGAACACTGAAGCTTTCTTT. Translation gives CASSLDAFMNTEAFF.

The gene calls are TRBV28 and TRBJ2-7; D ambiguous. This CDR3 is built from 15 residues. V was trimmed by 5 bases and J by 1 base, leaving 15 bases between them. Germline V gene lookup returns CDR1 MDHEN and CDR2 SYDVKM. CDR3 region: CASSPRASGSYEQYF. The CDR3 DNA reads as TGTGCCAGCAGTCCCCGTGCGTCAGGATCCTACGAGCAGTACTTC.